The T cell receptor (beta chain) described here comes from a study of control samples from healthy donors and cancer patients. Clones were read by immunoSEQ multiplex PCR, and TCRdb kept only the in-frame ones, dropping some. The sample lists 150,000 or so clones, around 88% occurring once. The length of the CDR3 is 13 residues. CDR1 is SGHRS, CDR2 YFSETQ, per germline. V dropped 4 bases and J dropped 7 bases, with 14 bases sitting between them. The chain links TRBV5-1 to TRBJ2-5; possibly TRBD2 for D (5 bases). Sequencing was carried out using blood. This TCR was sampled from a young man in good health. The CDR3 coding sequence is TGCGCCAGCAGCCTCGACTATATAGGGACCCAGTACTTC. Its protein product is CASSLDYIGTQYF.